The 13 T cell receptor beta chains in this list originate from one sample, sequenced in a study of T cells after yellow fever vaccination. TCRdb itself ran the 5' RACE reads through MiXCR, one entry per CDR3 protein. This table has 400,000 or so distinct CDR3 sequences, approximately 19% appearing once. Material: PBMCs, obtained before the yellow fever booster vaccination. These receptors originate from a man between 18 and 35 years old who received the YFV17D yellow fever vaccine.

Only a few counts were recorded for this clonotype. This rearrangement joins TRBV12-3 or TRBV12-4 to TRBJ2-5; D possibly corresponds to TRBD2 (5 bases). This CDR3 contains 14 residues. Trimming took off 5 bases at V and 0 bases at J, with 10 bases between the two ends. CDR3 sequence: CASSLKRNQETQYF. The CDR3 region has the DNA TGTGCCAGCAGTCTTAAGCGGAACCAAGAGACCCAGTACTTC.

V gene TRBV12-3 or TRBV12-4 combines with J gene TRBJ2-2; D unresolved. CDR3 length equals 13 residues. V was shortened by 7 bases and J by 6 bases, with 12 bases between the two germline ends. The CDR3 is CASNLGLPGELFF. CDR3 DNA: TGTGCCAGCAACTTAGGGTTACCCGGGGAGCTGTTTTTT.

The CDR3 DNA sequence: TGTGCCAGCAGTCACCTCGGGGCGGGCTCCTACGAGCAGTACTTC. Protein product: CASSHLGAGSYEQYF. This chain joins TRBV12-3 or TRBV12-4 and TRBJ2-7; D tentatively reads TRBD1 or TRBD2 (5 bases each). Trimming removed 5 bases at V and 0 bases at J, with 14 bases between. The CDR3 runs 15 residues.

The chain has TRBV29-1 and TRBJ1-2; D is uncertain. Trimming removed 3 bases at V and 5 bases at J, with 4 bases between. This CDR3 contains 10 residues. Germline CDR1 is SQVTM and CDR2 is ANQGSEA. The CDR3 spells CSVDRYGYTF. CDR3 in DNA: TGCAGCGTTGACCGTTATGGCTACACCTTC. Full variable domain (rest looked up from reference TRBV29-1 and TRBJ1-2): SAVISQKPSRDICQRGTSLTIQCQVDSQVTMMFWYRQQPGQSLTLIATANQGSEATYESGFVIDKFPISRPNLTFSTLTVSNMSPEDSSIYLCSVDRYGYTFGSGTRLTVV.

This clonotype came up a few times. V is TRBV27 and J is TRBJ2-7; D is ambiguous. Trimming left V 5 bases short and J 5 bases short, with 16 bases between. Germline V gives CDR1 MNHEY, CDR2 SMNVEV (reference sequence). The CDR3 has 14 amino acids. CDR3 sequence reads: CASSPQPGFDEQYF. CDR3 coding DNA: TGTGCCAGCAGTCCCCAGCCTGGGTTCGACGAGCAGTACTTC.

CDR3 sequence: CASSLYGADTEAFF. CDR3 coding DNA: TGTGCCAGCAGCTTATACGGCGCCGACACTGAAGCTTTCTTT. This chain connects TRBV7-2 to TRBJ1-1; D gene uncertain. CDR1 SGHTA and CDR2 FQGNSA come from the germline V gene. The CDR3 spans 14 residues. Trimming pared 2 bases from V and 3 bases from J, leaving 10 bases between.

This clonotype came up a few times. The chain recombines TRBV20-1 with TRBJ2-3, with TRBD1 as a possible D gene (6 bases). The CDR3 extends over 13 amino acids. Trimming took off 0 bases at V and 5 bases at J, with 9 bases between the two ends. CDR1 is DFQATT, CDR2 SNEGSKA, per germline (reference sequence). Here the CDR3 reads CSARDLGGDTQYF. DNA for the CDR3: TGCAGTGCTAGAGATTTAGGGGGAGATACGCAGTATTTT.

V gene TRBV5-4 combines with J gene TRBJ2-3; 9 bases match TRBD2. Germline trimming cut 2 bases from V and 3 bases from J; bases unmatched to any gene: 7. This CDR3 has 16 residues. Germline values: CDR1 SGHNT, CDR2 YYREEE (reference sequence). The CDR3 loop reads CASSFRSGGQTDTQYF. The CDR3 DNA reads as TGTGCCAGCAGCTTCAGAAGCGGGGGGCAGACAGATACGCAGTATTTT.

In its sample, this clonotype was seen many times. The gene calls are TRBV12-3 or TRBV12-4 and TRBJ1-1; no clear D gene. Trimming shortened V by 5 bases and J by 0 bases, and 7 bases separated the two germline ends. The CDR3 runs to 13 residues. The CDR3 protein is CASSPDLNTEAFF. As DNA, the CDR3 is TGTGCCAGCAGTCCCGACTTGAACACTGAAGCTTTCTTT.

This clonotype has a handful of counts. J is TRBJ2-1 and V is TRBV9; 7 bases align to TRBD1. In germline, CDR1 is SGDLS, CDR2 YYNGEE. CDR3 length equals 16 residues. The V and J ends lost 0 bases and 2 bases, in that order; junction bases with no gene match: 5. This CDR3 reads CASSVGQGSPYNEQFF. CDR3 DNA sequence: TGTGCCAGCAGCGTAGGACAGGGTAGCCCCTACAATGAGCAGTTCTTC.

The CDR3 loop reads CASSLILGQGGTGELFF. CDR3 in DNA: TGTGCCAGCAGCTTAATTCTGGGACAGGGAGGTACCGGGGAGCTGTTTTTT. The chain recombines TRBV7-8 with TRBJ2-2; TRBD1 matches at 9 bases. Germline V gene sequence: CDR1 SGHVS, CDR2 FQNEAQ. The CDR3 has 17 residues. The trim removed 2 bases at V and 5 bases at J, leaving 9 bases unmatched. Full variable domain (remainder filled in from reference TRBV7-8 and TRBJ2-2): GAGVSQSPRYKVAKRGQDVALRCDPISGHVSLFWYQQALGQGPEFLTYFQNEAQLDKSGLPSDRFFAERPEGSVSTLKIQRTQQEDSAVYLCASSLILGQGGTGELFFGEGSRLTVL.

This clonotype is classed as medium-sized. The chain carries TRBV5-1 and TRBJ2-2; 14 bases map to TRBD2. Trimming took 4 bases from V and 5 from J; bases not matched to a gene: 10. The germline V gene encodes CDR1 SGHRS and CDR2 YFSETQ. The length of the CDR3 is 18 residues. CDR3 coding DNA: TGCGCCAGCAGCCCCTTCGGGACTAGCGGGGGAGGAACCGGGGAGCTGTTTTTT. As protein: CASSPFGTSGGGTGELFF. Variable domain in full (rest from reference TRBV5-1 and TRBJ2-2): KAGVTQTPRYLIKTRGQQVTLSCSPISGHRSVSWYQQTPGQGLQFLFEYFSETQRNKGNFPGRFSGRQFSNSRSEMNVSTLELGDSALYLCASSPFGTSGGGTGELFFGEGSRLTVL.

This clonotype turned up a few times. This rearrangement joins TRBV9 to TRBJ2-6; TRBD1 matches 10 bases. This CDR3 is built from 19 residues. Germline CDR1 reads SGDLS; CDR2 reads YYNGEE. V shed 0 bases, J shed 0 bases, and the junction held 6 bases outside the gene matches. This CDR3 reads CASSVARDRGYSGANVLTF. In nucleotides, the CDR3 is TGTGCCAGCAGCGTAGCGAGGGACAGGGGCTACTCTGGGGCCAACGTCCTGACTTTC.